Shown below are 21 T cell receptor beta chains from a single sample sequenced in a study of CD8 T cells in cerebrospinal fluid in Alzheimer's disease. TCRdb re-called the 10x single-cell sequencing reads; every CDR3 protein appears as one record, without DNA. The sample totals 1,200 or so distinct CDR3 sequences. Sequencing was carried out using cerebrospinal fluid. Receptors originate from a human donor in good health.

Frequency places this clonotype as large. The gene calls are TRBV7-8 and TRBJ2-7. This CDR3 contains 15 residues. Germline V lookup: CDR1 SGHVS, CDR2 FQNEAQ. This CDR3 reads CASSQTSTSSYEQYF.

Measured by frequency, this clonotype is medium-sized. V and J are TRBV27 and TRBJ1-2; checking the TCRdb D call of TRBD1 is not possible without DNA. This CDR3 spans 13 amino acids. The germline V gene has CDR1 MNHEY and CDR2 SMNVEV (reference sequence). Here the CDR3 reads CASSNDRGYGYTF.

By frequency, this clonotype is medium-sized. The chain combines TRBV20-1 with TRBJ2-4; TCRdb indicates TRBD1, and absent DNA this call remains unverified. Per germline, CDR1 DFQATT and CDR2 SNEGSKA (reference sequence). The CDR3 totals 12 residues. CDR3 loop: CSVVPGVNIQYF.

This clonotype is deemed large by its frequency. The chain carries TRBV5-1 and TRBJ2-5; there is no DNA to check the TCRdb D call of TRBD2. The CDR3 extends over 17 amino acids. Germline V CDR1 and CDR2: SGHRS, YFSETQ. CDR3 residues: CASSLASLAGTQETQYF.

This chain connects TRBV28 to TRBJ1-1; TCRdb picks TRBD1, but there is no DNA to check that call. Germline V gene data show CDR1 as MDHEN and CDR2 as SYDVKM. This CDR3 region has 15 residues. CDR3: CASSLGEGTNTEAFF.

Measured by frequency, this clonotype is large (0.1 to 1%). The V call is TRBV20-1, the J call TRBJ2-7; the D call of TRBD2 rests on TCRdb alone, since no DNA is present to check it. The CDR3 totals 14 residues. The germline CDR1 and CDR2 sequences are DFQATT and SNEGSKA (reference sequence). CDR3 residues: CSANGVAGAYEQYF.

This clonotype is called medium-sized based on its frequency. The chain couples TRBV28 to TRBJ2-6; the TCRdb call, TRBD2, lacks DNA for checking. Germline V gives CDR1 MDHEN, CDR2 SYDVKM. The CDR3 consists of 16 residues. CDR3 amino acids: CASSFFPGVEANVLTF. The full variable domain, completed using reference TRBV28 and TRBJ2-6, is DVKVTQSSRYLVKRTGEKVFLECVQDMDHENMFWYRQDPGLGLRLIYFSYDVKMKEKGDIPEGYSVSREKKERFSLILESASTNQTSMYLCASSFFPGVEANVLTFGAGSRLTVL.

This clonotype ranks as large (0.1 to 1%) in terms of frequency. The chain joins TRBV7-3 to TRBJ2-2; there is no DNA to check the TCRdb D call of TRBD2. Germline CDR1 reads SGHTA; CDR2 reads FQGTGA. CDR3 size: 19 residues. CDR3 sequence reads: CASSPGLAGASPNTGELFF.

Frequency places this clonotype as medium-sized. This sequence joins TRBV20-1 and TRBJ2-7. The CDR3 sequence is 11 residues long. Germline V gene data show CDR1 as DFQATT and CDR2 as SNEGSKA (reference sequence). The CDR3 loop reads CSASMGYEQYF.

This clonotype counts as medium-sized (0.01 to 0.1%) by frequency. The V and J genes are TRBV28 and TRBJ2-7; TCRdb designates TRBD2, a call that cannot be tested without DNA. Germline V gives CDR1 MDHEN, CDR2 SYDVKM. CDR3 size: 14 residues. Here the CDR3 reads CASSFWAGEGEQYF. Combining the CDR3 with reference TRBV28 and TRBJ2-7 gives the whole variable domain DVKVTQSSRYLVKRTGEKVFLECVQDMDHENMFWYRQDPGLGLRLIYFSYDVKMKEKGDIPEGYSVSREKKERFSLILESASTNQTSMYLCASSFWAGEGEQYFGPGTRLTVT.

Judged by frequency, this clonotype is medium-sized. The rearrangement links TRBV6-5 to TRBJ1-2; TCRdb's D gene call, TRBD1, goes unchecked for lack of DNA. The germline CDR1 and CDR2 sequences are MNHEY and SVGAGI. CDR3 size: 16 residues. The CDR3 region is CASSYSRQGTRYGYTF.

The rearrangement joins TRBV19 to TRBJ2-5; TCRdb outputs TRBD2, but without DNA this stays unchecked. This CDR3 region has 12 residues. From germline, CDR1 is LNHDA and CDR2 SQIVND (reference sequence). CDR3 in amino acids: CASSEDGRGEYF.

In terms of frequency, this clonotype is large (0.1 to 1%). This chain connects TRBV3-1 to TRBJ1-3. The CDR3 sequence is 14 residues long. CDR1 is LGHDT, CDR2 YNNKEL, per germline (reference sequence). The CDR3 loop reads CASSQRISGNTIYF.

V gene TRBV5-4 combines with J gene TRBJ2-3; TCRdb picks TRBD1, but there is no DNA to check that call. Germline CDR1 reads SGHNT; CDR2 reads YYREEE (reference sequence). The CDR3 spans 14 residues. The CDR3 sequence: CASSLRAGTDTQYF.

The chain is built from TRBV11-2 and TRBJ2-7; TCRdb's D gene call, TRBD2, goes unchecked for lack of DNA. Looked up from germline, CDR1 is SGHAT and CDR2 is FQNNGV. The CDR3 runs 12 residues. CDR3 amino acids: CASRPDGGREYF.

V is TRBV19 and J is TRBJ2-5; absent DNA, TCRdb's TRBD1 call cannot be checked. Germline CDR1 and CDR2: LNHDA and SQIVND (reference sequence). This CDR3 has 16 amino acids. The CDR3 loop is CASSLPGTGSVVTQYF.

By frequency, this clonotype registers medium-sized. The J gene is TRBJ2-1, the V gene TRBV5-4; TCRdb lists TRBD1, though no DNA is available to test this call. CDR1 and CDR2 (germline): SGHNT, YYREEE (reference sequence). The CDR3 sequence is 16 residues long. The CDR3 reads CASKNGGGSSYNEQFF.

This clonotype is called medium-sized based on its frequency. The V call is TRBV11-2, the J call TRBJ2-7; the TCRdb call, TRBD2, lacks DNA for checking. The CDR3 length is 14 residues. Germline CDR1 SGHAT, CDR2 FQNNGV. CDR3 amino acids: CASSLQSGAYEQYF.

By frequency, this clonotype is medium-sized (0.01 to 0.1%). The gene calls are TRBV4-1 and TRBJ2-7. Germline V gene sequence: CDR1 MGHRA, CDR2 YSYEKL. The CDR3 covers 15 residues. CDR3 sequence reads: CASSQGQTTSYEQYF.

Measured by frequency, this clonotype is large (0.1 to 1%). V gene TRBV21-1 combines with J gene TRBJ1-1; without DNA, the TCRdb call of TRBD1 cannot be checked. TRBV21-1 is a pseudogene. The CDR3 runs 16 residues. CDR3: CASSKLGDSLNTEAFF.

According to its frequency, this clonotype is large. The J gene is TRBJ2-7, the V gene TRBV20-1; checking the TCRdb D call of TRBD1 is not possible without DNA. Germline V lookup: CDR1 DFQATT, CDR2 SNEGSKA (reference sequence). The CDR3 is 12 amino acids. CDR3 loop: CSAGDRPYEQYF.